This T cell receptor (beta chain) was captured by sequencing in a study of persistence of HIV-infected CD4 T cells. An overlapping HIV-1 Gag peptide pool stimulated these cells at roughly 0.97 ug/peptide/mL. CD40L-negative CD69-negative CD45RO-high memory CD4+ T cells were sorted as populations depleted of antigen-responding cells. This was the immunoSEQ version 4 assay in survey mode. Profiling relied on immunoSEQ multiplex PCR, and the TCRdb table lists in-frame clones only, not all of them. The sample has about 33,000 clones; approximately 85% are singletons. Germline lookup yields CDR1 SNHLY and CDR2 FYNNEI. CDR3 length equals 12 residues. V was clipped by 6 bases and J by 2 bases, with 6 bases between them. Comment on this clone: As yet, its antigen is unknown.

The specimen was cultured CD4+ T cells from PBMCs, collected from a patient who received antiretroviral therapy. The sequence was obtained from an adult with HIV. The donor label of this sample is uncertain. The chain employs TRBV2 and TRBJ2-3; D is unresolved. The CDR3 sequence: CASRRITDTQYF. CDR3 nucleotide sequence: TGTGCCAGCAGGCGGATCACAGATACGCAGTATTTT.